This TCR beta chain was obtained from a study of metastatic and nonmetastatic thyroid tumors. Turning to the study itself: Repertoires from blood and tumor or nodule tissue of malignant and benign thyroid patients were compared.

Treatment of any kind had been given to no patient before thyroid surgery. The study's findings and limits: The study reportedly found significantly higher TCR beta diversity in malignant thyroid tumors than benign nodules, in blood and tumor.

Original data processing: A distant-metastasis classifier for papillary thyroid cancer was built using CDR3 differences across clinicopathological groups. From the PCR reads, TCRdb re-called clones with MiXCR. The V and J calls were determined by TCRdb, not by the authors. This table has 15,000 to 20,000 clones, about 19% appearing once. Remarks on this clone: The antigen is not known.

From germline, CDR1 is KGHSH and CDR2 LQKENI. Germline trimming cut 6 bases from V and 4 bases from J; bases unmatched to any gene: 6. The CDR3 contains 14 residues. V and J are TRBV18 and TRBJ1-5, with 7 bases matching TRBD1. The sample comprised tumor tissue. The TCR comes from a female donor with papillary thyroid cancer or a benign thyroid nodule (not recorded which). Some clones in this sample may be carry-over from other donors' samples. The CDR3 bases are TGTGCCAGCTCCCGAACAGGGGATAATCAGCCCCAGCATTTT. Translating it yields CASSRTGDNQPQHF.